This TCR beta chain is from a study of identical twins. The sample holds one count of this clonotype. TCRdb ran MiXCR on the 5' RACE reads and lists one entry per CDR3 protein. The table has under 800,000 distinct CDR3 sequences, around 20% seen once. The CDR3 consists of 13 residues. The germline V gene encodes CDR1 DFQATT and CDR2 SNEGSKA (reference sequence). The V and J ends lost 5 bases and 7 bases, in that order; junction bases with no gene match: 6. A further study also used this sample, focusing on T cells expressing NK-cell markers. That report notes: Clones of NKG2C+ T cells that had expanded were of unclear HCMV specificity.

The V and J genes are TRBV20-1 and TRBJ1-4, with 8 bases aligning to TRBD1. The clonotype comes from a woman aged 18-29 years in good health. Input material: PBMCs. The CDR3 coding sequence is TGCAGTGCTTTCCTCACAGGGGGTGAAAAACTGTTTTTT. This translates into CSAFLTGGEKLFF.